Following are 23 T cell receptor beta chains from one sample sequenced in a study of T cell repertoires in ileal Crohn's disease. The repertoire was sequenced with immunoSEQ multiplex PCR; TCRdb's copy has only in-frame clones and lacks some. The data hold some 11,000 clones, with around 77% observed a single time. The source material was ileal tissue. The receptors were gathered from an adult with Crohn's disease.

This sequence joins TRBV7-6 and TRBJ2-1; TRBD2 agrees at 7 bases. V dropped 0 bases and J dropped 6; count of bases not matched to a gene: 8. This CDR3 spans 16 amino acids. Germline V CDR1 and CDR2: SGHVS, FNYEAQ. CDR3 coding DNA: TGTGCCAGCAGCTTAGCCGTGTCTAGCGGAGGCAATGAGCAGTTCTTC. This gives the protein CASSLAVSSGGNEQFF. Drawing the rest from reference TRBV7-6 and TRBJ2-1, the complete variable domain is GAGVSQSPRYKVTKRGQDVALRCDPISGHVSLYWYRQALGQGPEFLTYFNYEAQQDKSGLPNDRFSAERPEGSISTLTIQRTEQRDSAMYRCASSLAVSSGGNEQFFGPGTRLTVL.

This chain joins TRBV27 and TRBJ1-3; D ambiguous. The germline CDR1 and CDR2 sequences are MNHEY and SMNVEV (reference sequence). Trimming cost V 6 bases and J 5 bases, with 11 bases left between them. This CDR3 spans 13 amino acids. The CDR3: CASSESARNTIYF. The CDR3 nucleotides are TGTGCCAGCAGCGAGAGTGCGCGAAACACCATATATTTT.

The V and J genes are TRBV7-6 and TRBJ2-3; 8 nucleotides line up with TRBD2. Germline lookup yields CDR1 SGHVS and CDR2 FNYEAQ. Trimming removed 1 base from V and 5 bases from J; junction bases left unmatched: 2. The CDR3 length is 14 residues. CDR3 region: CASSLVGGVDTQYF. DNA for the CDR3: TGTGCCAGCAGCTTAGTCGGGGGGGTAGATACGCAGTATTTT.

This clone was seen more than once but under ten times. The rearrangement links TRBV7-9 to TRBJ2-2, with 8 bases matching TRBD1. The junction had 7 bases not matched to a gene; V was cut back by 6 bases and J by 4 bases. CDR3 length: 15 residues. Germline V lookup: CDR1 SEHNR, CDR2 FQNEAQ (reference sequence). CDR3 region: CASSLDRGLTGELFF. In nucleotides, the CDR3 is TGTGCCAGCAGTCTTGACAGGGGCCTCACCGGGGAGCTGTTTTTT.

V usage is TRBV5-1 and J usage is TRBJ1-1, with 7 bases identical to TRBD1. CDR3 length: 12 amino acids. V was clipped by 6 bases and J by 4 bases; unmatched bases: 3. CDR1 is SGHRS, CDR2 YFSETQ, per germline. For the CDR3, the DNA is TGCGCCAGCAAGGAGGGGGCCACTGAAGCTTTCTTT. Translated, it gives CASKEGATEAFF.

The genes are TRBV6-4 and TRBJ2-3, with 7 bases lining up with TRBD2. Trimming removed 3 bases from V and 0 bases from J; junction bases left unmatched: 3. CDR1 and CDR2 (germline): MRHNA, SNTAGT. The CDR3 is 15 residues long. The CDR3 region has the DNA TGTGCCAGCAGTGAGAACGGGGGGAGCACAGATACGCAGTATTTT. Translated: CASSENGGSTDTQYF.

This clone was picked up one time. The genes are TRBV7-2 and TRBJ1-2, with a tentative D call TRBD1 (5 bases). The V gene lost 5 bases and the J gene lost 8 bases, with 9 bases spanning the gap. Germline V gene data show CDR1 as SGHTA and CDR2 as FQGNSA. The CDR3 is 11 amino acids. The CDR3 DNA is TGTGCCAGCAGCACGGGGGAGGGCTACACCTTC. It is translated as CASSTGEGYTF.

The sample holds a few counts of this clone. The V and J genes are TRBV6-1 and TRBJ1-1, with unresolved D. Deletions cut 8 bases from V and 0 bases from J, with 4 bases between. CDR1 is MNHNS, CDR2 SASEGT, per germline. The CDR3 extends over 11 amino acids. In DNA form, the CDR3 reads TGTGCCAGCCCAATGAACACTGAAGCTTTCTTT. Encoded protein: CASPMNTEAFF.

This rearrangement joins TRBV2 to TRBJ1-6, with D perhaps TRBD1 (6 bases). CDR1 and CDR2 (germline): SNHLY, FYNNEI. The CDR3 has 18 amino acids. Trimming removed 6 bases at V and 0 bases at J, with 18 bases between. CDR3 bases: TGTGCCAGCAGGGGCGGACAGCCACTTAGCTCCTATAATTCACCCCTCCACTTT. This encodes CASRGGQPLSSYNSPLHF.

The sample holds a few counts of this clone. The chain has TRBV29-1 and TRBJ2-3; the D is unclear. The V gene lost 7 bases and the J gene lost 6 bases, with 5 bases spanning the gap. The CDR3 has 9 residues. Looked up from germline, CDR1 is SQVTM and CDR2 is ANQGSEA. The chain's CDR3 is CSAIDTQYF. In DNA, the CDR3 is TGCAGCGCAATCGATACGCAGTATTTT.

V and J are TRBV2 and TRBJ2-3; D gene ambiguous. In germline, CDR1 is SNHLY, CDR2 FYNNEI. V shed 5 bases and J shed 0 bases, with 9 bases lying between them. The CDR3 runs to 14 residues. CDR3 bases: TGTGCCAGCAGTAAATACTTTAGCACAGATACGCAGTATTTT. Encoded protein: CASSKYFSTDTQYF.

CDR3 region: CASSSSGDTQYF. The CDR3 region has the DNA TGTGCCAGCAGCTCTAGCGGGGATACGCAGTATTTT. V and J are TRBV11-2 and TRBJ2-3; 8 bases map to TRBD2. Germline trimming cut 4 bases from V and 6 bases from J; bases unmatched to any gene: 0. In germline, CDR1 is SGHAT, CDR2 FQNNGV. The CDR3 is 12 residues long.

This clone is a singleton in its sample. This chain joins TRBV7-9 and TRBJ1-1; 7 nucleotides line up with TRBD1. The germline gives CDR1 SEHNR, CDR2 FQNEAQ (reference sequence). J gave up 1 base and V 5 bases, and 10 bases lay outside the gene matches. The CDR3 has 16 amino acids. The CDR3 loop reads CASSHRQGWWNTEAFF. CDR3 nucleotide sequence: TGTGCCAGCAGCCACCGACAGGGATGGTGGAACACTGAAGCTTTCTTT.

The V and J genes are TRBV2 and TRBJ2-1; 10 bases are a match to TRBD2. Germline V gene sequence: CDR1 SNHLY, CDR2 FYNNEI. The CDR3 length is 15 residues. V was pared by 5 bases and J by 7 bases, with 8 bases of the junction left unmatched. Written as DNA, the CDR3 is TGTGCCAGCAGTCCACTAGCGGGAAAAGGTAATGAGCAGTTCTTC. Translating gives CASSPLAGKGNEQFF.

CDR3 in amino acids: CASSQIAGGPFEQFF. CDR3 nucleotide sequence: TGTGCCAGCAGCCAAATAGCGGGAGGGCCGTTTGAGCAGTTCTTC. V gene TRBV7-9 combines with J gene TRBJ2-1; 11 positions agree with TRBD2. This CDR3 contains 15 residues. The ends lost 5 bases at V and 9 bases at J; junction bases unmatched: 9. CDR1 is SEHNR and CDR2 is FQNEAQ in the germline V gene (reference sequence).

The rearrangement uses TRBV6-1 and TRBJ2-6; tentatively, D is TRBD1 (6 bases). Looked up from germline, CDR1 is MNHNS and CDR2 is SASEGT. V lost 8 bases, J lost 0 bases, and 11 bases lay in between. The CDR3 runs to 15 residues. The CDR3 loop is CASLTGNSGANVLTF. CDR3 DNA sequence: TGTGCCAGCTTAACAGGGAACTCTGGGGCCAACGTCCTGACTTTC.

CDR3 protein: CASSPQGWQPQHF. The CDR3 DNA reads TGTGCCAGCAGTCCACAGGGCTGGCAGCCCCAGCATTTT. The chain has TRBV2 and TRBJ1-5; D might be TRBD1 (6 bases). Per germline, CDR1 SNHLY and CDR2 FYNNEI. The CDR3 sequence is 13 residues long. The V end was cut by 5 bases, the J end by 7 bases, with 12 bases between.

The rearrangement joins TRBV6-5 to TRBJ2-5; 8 bases line up with TRBD2. Germline V gives CDR1 MNHEY, CDR2 SVGAGI. This CDR3 spans 14 amino acids. V was pared by 7 bases and J by 4 bases, with 8 bases of the junction left unmatched. The CDR3 bases are TGTGCCAGCACCTCCCCGGGGGGGTCAGAGACCCAGTACTTC. Its protein is CASTSPGGSETQYF.

The chain couples TRBV27 to TRBJ2-7; a possible D gene is TRBD1 (5 bases). The CDR3 consists of 12 residues. Germline V gene lookup returns CDR1 MNHEY and CDR2 SMNVEV (reference sequence). V lost 6 bases and J lost 4, with 10 bases in between. The CDR3 DNA sequence: TGTGCCAGCAGCCGAAGGGGTTACGAGCAGTACTTC. Translating it yields CASSRRGYEQYF.

The chain recombines TRBV5-6 with TRBJ1-2; D is unresolved. The CDR3 totals 14 residues. The germline gives CDR1 SGHDT, CDR2 YYEEEE. V gave up 2 bases and J gave up 10 bases, with 18 bases separating them. The CDR3 region is CASSFQEATLYYTF. Written as DNA, the CDR3 is TGTGCCAGCAGCTTCCAGGAGGCCACCCTCTACTACACCTTC.

This clone was observed a single time. The J gene is TRBJ2-3, the V gene TRBV5-1, with TRBD2 identical over 7 bases. CDR3 size: 14 residues. Germline V gives CDR1 SGHRS, CDR2 YFSETQ. V lost 2 bases to trimming and J lost 1 base; unmatched junction nucleotides: 1. CDR3 coding DNA: TGCGCCAGCAGCTTAGCGGGGCGCACAGATACGCAGTATTTT. Its translation is CASSLAGRTDTQYF.

In the case of this clone: One end of the junction is discordant with germline, which a read error may explain. The rearrangement joins TRBV30 to TRBJ1-1; D may be TRBD1 (6 bases). The CDR3 is made up of 14 amino acids. The germline V gene has CDR1 GTSNPN and CDR2 SVGIG (reference sequence). This chain's CDR3 is CAWSRRGGNAEAFF. For the CDR3, the DNA is TGTGCCTGGAGTAGGAGGGGGGGGAACGCTGAAGCTTTCTTT.

The V gene is TRBV30, the J gene TRBJ2-1; TRBD2 matches at 11 bases. J was trimmed by 7 bases and V by 1 base; bases with no gene match: 6. CDR1 and CDR2 from the germline V gene are GTSNPN and SVGIG (reference sequence). This CDR3 contains 15 residues. The CDR3 DNA reads TGTGCCTGGAGTGCTGATACTAGCGGGAGTAATGAGCAGTTCTTC. Amino acids: CAWSADTSGSNEQFF.